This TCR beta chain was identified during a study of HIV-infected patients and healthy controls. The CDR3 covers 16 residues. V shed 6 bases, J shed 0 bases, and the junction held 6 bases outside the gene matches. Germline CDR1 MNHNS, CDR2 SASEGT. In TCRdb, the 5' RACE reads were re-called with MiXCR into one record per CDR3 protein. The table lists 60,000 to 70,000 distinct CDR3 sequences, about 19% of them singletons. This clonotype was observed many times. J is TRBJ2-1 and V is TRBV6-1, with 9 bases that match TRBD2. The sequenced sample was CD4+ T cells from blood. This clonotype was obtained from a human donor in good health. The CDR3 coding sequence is TGTGCCAGCAGCCTAGCGGGGTCGAGCTCCTACAATGAGCAGTTCTTC. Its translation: CASSLAGSSSYNEQFF.